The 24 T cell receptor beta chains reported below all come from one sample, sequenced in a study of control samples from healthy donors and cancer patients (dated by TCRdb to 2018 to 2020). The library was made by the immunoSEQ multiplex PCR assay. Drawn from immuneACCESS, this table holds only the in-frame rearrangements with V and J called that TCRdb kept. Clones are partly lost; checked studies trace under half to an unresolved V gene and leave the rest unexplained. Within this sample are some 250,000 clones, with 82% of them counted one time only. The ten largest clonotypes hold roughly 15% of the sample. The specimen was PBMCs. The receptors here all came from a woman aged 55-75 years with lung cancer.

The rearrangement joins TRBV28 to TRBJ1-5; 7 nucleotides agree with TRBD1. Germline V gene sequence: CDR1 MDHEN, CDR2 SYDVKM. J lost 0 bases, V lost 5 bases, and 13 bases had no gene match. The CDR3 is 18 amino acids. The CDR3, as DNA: TGTGCCAGCAGTCCATCCCTAGGACAGGAGTATAGCAATCAGCCCCAGCATTTT. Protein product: CASSPSLGQEYSNQPQHF.

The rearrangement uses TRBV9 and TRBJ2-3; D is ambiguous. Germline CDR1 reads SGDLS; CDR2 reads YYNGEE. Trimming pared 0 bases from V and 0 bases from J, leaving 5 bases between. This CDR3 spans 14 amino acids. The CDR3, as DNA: TGTGCCAGCAGCGTAGGAGACAGCACAGATACGCAGTATTTT. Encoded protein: CASSVGDSTDTQYF.

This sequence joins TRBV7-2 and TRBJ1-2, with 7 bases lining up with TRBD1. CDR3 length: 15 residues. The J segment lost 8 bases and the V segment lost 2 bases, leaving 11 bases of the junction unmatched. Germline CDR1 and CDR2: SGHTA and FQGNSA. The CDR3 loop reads CASSLISWDRVGYTF. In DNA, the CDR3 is TGTGCCAGCAGCTTAATCAGTTGGGACAGAGTAGGCTACACCTTC.

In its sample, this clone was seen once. The CDR3 bases are TGTGCCAGCAGCTTAGGGGCGGGGTTGGATACGCAGTATTTT. Amino acids: CASSLGAGLDTQYF. This chain joins TRBV7-2 and TRBJ2-3; a weak D match, TRBD2 (6 bases). Germline-derived CDR1 and CDR2 are SGHTA and FQGNSA. The CDR3 covers 14 residues. Trimming cost V 1 base and J 6 bases, with 11 bases left between them.

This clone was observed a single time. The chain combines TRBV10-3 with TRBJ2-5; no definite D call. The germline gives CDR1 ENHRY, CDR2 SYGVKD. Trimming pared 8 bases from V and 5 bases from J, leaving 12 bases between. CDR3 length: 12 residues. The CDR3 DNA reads TGTGCCATCTCCCACGAACAGGAGACCCAGTACTTC. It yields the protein CAISHEQETQYF.

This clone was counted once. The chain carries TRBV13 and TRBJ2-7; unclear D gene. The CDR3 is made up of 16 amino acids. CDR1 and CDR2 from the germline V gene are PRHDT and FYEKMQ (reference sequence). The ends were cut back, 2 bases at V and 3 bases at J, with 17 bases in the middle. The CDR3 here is CASSLRVRSADYEQYF. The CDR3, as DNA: TGTGCCAGCAGCTTAAGGGTTCGTTCAGCTGACTACGAGCAGTACTTC.

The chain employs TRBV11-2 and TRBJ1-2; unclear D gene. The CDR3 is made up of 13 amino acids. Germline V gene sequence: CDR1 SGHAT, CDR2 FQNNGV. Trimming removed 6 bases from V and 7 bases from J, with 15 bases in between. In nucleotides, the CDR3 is TGTGCCAGCAGTCCGGACGCCGGACGTGGCTACACCTTC. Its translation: CASSPDAGRGYTF.

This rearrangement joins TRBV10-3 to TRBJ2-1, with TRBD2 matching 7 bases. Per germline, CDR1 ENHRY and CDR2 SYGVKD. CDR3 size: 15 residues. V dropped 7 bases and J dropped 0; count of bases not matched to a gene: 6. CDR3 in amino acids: CAIMGWEGSYNEQFF. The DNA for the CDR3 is TGTGCCATCATGGGGTGGGAGGGCTCCTACAATGAGCAGTTCTTC.

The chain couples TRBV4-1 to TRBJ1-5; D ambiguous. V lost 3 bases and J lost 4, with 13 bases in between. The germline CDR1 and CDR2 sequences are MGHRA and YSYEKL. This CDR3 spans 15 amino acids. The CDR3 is CASSHPGQPNQPQHF. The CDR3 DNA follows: TGCGCCAGCAGCCATCCCGGGCAGCCGAATCAGCCCCAGCATTTT.

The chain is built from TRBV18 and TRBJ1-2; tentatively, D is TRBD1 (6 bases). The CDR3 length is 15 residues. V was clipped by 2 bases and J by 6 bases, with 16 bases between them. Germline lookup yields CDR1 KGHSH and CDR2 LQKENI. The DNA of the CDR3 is TGTGCCAGCTCACCAACCCGGGACACGAGGAATGGCTACACCTTC. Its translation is CASSPTRDTRNGYTF.

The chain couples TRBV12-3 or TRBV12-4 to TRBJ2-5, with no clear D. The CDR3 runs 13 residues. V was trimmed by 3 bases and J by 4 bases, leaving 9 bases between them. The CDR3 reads CASSLSTSETQYF. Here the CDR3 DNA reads TGTGCCAGCAGTTTGTCAACCTCAGAGACCCAGTACTTC.

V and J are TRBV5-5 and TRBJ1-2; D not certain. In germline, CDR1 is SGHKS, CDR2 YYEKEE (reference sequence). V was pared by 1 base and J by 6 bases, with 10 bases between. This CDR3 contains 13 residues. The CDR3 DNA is TGTGCCAGCAGCTTGTTGATACAAGATGGCTACACCTTC. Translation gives CASSLLIQDGYTF. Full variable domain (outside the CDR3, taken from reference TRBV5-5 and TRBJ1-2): DAGVTQSPTHLIKTRGQQVTLRCSPISGHKSVSWYQQVLGQGPQFIFQYYEKEERGRGNFPDRFSARQFPNYSSELNVNALLLGDSALYLCASSLLIQDGYTFGSGTRLTVV.

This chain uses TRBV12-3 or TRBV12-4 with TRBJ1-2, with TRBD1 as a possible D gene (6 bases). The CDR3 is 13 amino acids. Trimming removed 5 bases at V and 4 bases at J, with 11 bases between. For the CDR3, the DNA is TGTGCCAGCAGTCCGGACAGCTTCTATGGCTACACCTTC. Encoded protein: CASSPDSFYGYTF.

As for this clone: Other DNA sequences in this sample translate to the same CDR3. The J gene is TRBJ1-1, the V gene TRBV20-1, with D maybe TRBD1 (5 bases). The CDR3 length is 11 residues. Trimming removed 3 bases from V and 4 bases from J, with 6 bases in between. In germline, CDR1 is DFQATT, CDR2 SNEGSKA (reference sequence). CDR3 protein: CSASQGTEAFF. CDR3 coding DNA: TGCAGTGCTAGTCAGGGCACTGAAGCTTTCTTT.

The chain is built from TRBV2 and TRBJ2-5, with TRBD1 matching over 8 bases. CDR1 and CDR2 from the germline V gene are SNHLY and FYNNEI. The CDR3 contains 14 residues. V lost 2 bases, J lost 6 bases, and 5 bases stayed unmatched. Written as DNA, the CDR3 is TGTGCCAGCAGTGAAAGGACAGGGAGAAAGACCCAGTACTTC. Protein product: CASSERTGRKTQYF.

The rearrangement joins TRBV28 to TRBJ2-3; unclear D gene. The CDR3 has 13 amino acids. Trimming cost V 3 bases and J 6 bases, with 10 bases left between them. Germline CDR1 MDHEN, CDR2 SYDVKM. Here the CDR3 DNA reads TGTGCCAGCAGTTTCCGGATGGCGGATACGCAGTATTTT. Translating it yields CASSFRMADTQYF.

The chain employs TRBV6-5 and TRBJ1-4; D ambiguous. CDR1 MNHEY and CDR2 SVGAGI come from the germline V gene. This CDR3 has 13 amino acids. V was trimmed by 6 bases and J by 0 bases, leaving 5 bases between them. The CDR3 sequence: CASRSTTNEKLFF. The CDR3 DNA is TGTGCCAGCAGATCTACAACTAATGAAAAACTGTTTTTT.

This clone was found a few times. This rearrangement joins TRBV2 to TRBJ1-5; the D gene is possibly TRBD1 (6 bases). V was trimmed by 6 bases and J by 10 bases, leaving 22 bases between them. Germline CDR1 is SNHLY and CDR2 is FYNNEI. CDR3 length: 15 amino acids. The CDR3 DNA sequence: TGTGCCAGCAGATTAGAATCACAGGGTGGCGCCCCCCAGCATTTT. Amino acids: CASRLESQGGAPQHF.

The CDR3: CASSLDRGSNTGELFF. In nucleotides, the CDR3 is TGCGCCAGCAGCTTGGACAGGGGGTCGAACACCGGGGAGCTGTTTTTT. The chain couples TRBV5-1 to TRBJ2-2, with TRBD1 matching 8 bases. Germline loops: CDR1 SGHRS, CDR2 YFSETQ. The trim removed 0 bases at V and 0 bases at J, leaving 1 base unmatched. The CDR3 consists of 16 residues.

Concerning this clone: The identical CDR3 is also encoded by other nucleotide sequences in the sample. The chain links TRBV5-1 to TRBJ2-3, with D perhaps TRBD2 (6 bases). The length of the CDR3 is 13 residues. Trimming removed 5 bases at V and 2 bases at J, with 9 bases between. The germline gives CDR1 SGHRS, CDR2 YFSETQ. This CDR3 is CASSRDFTDTQYF. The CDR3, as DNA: TGCGCCAGCAGTCGGGACTTCACAGATACGCAGTATTTT.

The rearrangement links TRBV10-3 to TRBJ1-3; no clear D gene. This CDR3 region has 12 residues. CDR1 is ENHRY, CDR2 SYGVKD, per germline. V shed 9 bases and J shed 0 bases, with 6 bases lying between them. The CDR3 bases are TGTGCCATTCAGAGCTCTGGAAACACCATATATTTT. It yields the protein CAIQSSGNTIYF.

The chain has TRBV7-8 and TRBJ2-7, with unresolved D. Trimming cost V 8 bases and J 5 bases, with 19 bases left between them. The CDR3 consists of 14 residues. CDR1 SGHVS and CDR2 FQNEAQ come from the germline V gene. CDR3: CASLALSLGHEQYF. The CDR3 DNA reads TGTGCCAGCTTAGCTCTCTCCCTCGGCCACGAGCAGTACTTC.

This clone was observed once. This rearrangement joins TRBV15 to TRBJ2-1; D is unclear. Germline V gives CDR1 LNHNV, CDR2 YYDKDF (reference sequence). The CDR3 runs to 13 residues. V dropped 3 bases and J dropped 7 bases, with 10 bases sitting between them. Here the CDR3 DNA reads TGTGCCACCAGCAGGCAATTAGGGAATGAGCAGTTCTTC. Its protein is CATSRQLGNEQFF. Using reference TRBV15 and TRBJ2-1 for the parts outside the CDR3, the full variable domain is DAMVIQNPRYQVTQFGKPVTLSCSQTLNHNVMYWYQQKSSQAPKLLFHYYDKDFNNEADTPDNFQSRRPNTSFCFLDIRSPGLGDTAMYLCATSRQLGNEQFFGPGTRLTVL.

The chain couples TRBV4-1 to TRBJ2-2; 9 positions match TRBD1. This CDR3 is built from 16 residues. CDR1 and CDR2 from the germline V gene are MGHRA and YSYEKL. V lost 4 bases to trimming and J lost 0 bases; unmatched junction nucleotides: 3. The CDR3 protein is CASSPRTGANTGELFF. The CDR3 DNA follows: TGCGCCAGCAGCCCGCGGACAGGGGCGAACACCGGGGAGCTGTTTTTT.